This TCR beta chain appears in the sequencing data of a study of T cells in Graves' hyperthyroidism and ophthalmopathy. Study-level points and caveats: The model made its ophthalmopathy prediction, and onset followed a median about 5.9 months later.

With a duration under 2 months, the hyperthyroidism was newly diagnosed in patients aged 18 to 65. Using RNA transcripts as the source, TCR beta CDR3 regions were amplified. With the HTBI primer set, the TCR CDR3 went through a first round of RT-PCR. From the multiplex PCR reads, TCRdb called clonotypes with MiXCR, one entry per CDR3 protein. The sample has under 450,000 distinct CDR3 sequences, approximately 17% seen once. V was pared by 5 bases and J by 2 bases, with 8 bases of the junction left unmatched. The V gene's germline CDR1 is DFQATT and CDR2 SNEGSKA (reference sequence). The CDR3 covers 14 residues. Many counts were recorded for this clonotype. The antigen is unknown.

The specimen was blood. The chain uses TRBV20-1 and TRBJ2-7, with 8 bases identical to TRBD1. This receptor was obtained from a woman aged 25 to 39 with Graves' hyperthyroidism that later progressed to Graves' ophthalmopathy. This chain's CDR3 is CSADDRGTAYEQYF. CDR3 bases: TGCAGTGCTGACGACAGGGGAACAGCCTACGAGCAGTACTTC.